This TCR beta chain was recorded in a study of CD8 T cells in ankylosing spondylitis. Study observations and caveats: Disease-linked clones bore a CD8+ phenotype and were relatively rare in peripheral blood. Several of the motif variants were reported before in synovial fluid and blood from reactive arthritis. Ankylosing spondylitis blood seemed to carry a telltale TCR beta motif made of seven or eight highly homologous variants. In ankylosing spondylitis patients, matched synovial fluid reportedly showed significant enrichment of disease-linked clones.

As the method for making TCR beta libraries, quantitative 5'-RACE with molecular barcodes was used. TCRdb redid the calling of the 5' RACE reads with MiXCR, one entry per CDR3 protein. The sample shows fewer than 650,000 distinct CDR3 sequences, about 13% of them seen only once. Concerning this clonotype: Its antigen is unidentified.

The TCR originated in a male donor with ankylosing spondylitis. Sequencing used blood, either unsorted or a sorted T cell fraction (not recorded which).

As DNA, the CDR3 is TGTGCCATCAGTGAGTCGAGGGGGAGCGGGAATACGCAGTATTTT. Its translation is CAISESRGSGNTQYF. The rearrangement links TRBV10-3 to TRBJ2-3; a possible D gene is TRBD2 (7 bases). Germline V gene sequence: CDR1 ENHRY, CDR2 SYGVKD. The CDR3 loop spans 15 amino acids. V lost 0 bases, J lost 7 bases, and 14 bases lay in between.